In its sample, the clone carrying this T cell receptor beta chain was seen a few times. In each case, RNA was isolated and then reverse transcribed into cDNA as the sequencing template. Assay: immunoSEQ multiplex PCR; the TCRdb copy retains only in-frame clones and omits some. The data show about 180,000 clones, 58% seen once. This entry belongs to a study of CD8+ T cells in alopecia areata. Treatment denoted: oral pan-JAK inhibitor, 5-10 mg twice daily. V was shortened by 4 bases and J by 10 bases, with 16 bases between the two germline ends. This CDR3 has 12 residues. CDR1 SQVTM and CDR2 ANQGSEA come from the germline V gene.

This chain joins TRBV29-1 and TRBJ1-1; D may be TRBD1 (5 bases). The TCR sequence derives from a human donor with alopecia areata. The sequences come from CD4+ T cells sorted from blood, collected between weeks 55 and 65, from a patient treated with tofacitinib. The CDR3 DNA is TGCAGCGTTGTCGGGCAGGGCCCCGTAGCTTTCTTT. This translates into CSVVGQGPVAFF.